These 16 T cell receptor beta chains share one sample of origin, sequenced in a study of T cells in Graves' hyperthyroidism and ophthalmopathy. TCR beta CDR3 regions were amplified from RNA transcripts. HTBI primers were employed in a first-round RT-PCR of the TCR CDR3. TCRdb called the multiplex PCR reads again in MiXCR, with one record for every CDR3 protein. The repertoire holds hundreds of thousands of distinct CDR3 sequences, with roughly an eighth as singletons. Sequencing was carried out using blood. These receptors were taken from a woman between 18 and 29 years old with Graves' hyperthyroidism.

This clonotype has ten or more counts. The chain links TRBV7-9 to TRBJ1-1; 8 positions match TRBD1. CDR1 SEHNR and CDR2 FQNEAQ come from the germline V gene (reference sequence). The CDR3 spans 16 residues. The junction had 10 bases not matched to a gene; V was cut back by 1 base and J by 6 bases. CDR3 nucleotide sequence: TGTGCCAGCAGCTTAGTAGGGGCAGGGGGCGCCCCTGAAGCTTTCTTT. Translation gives CASSLVGAGGAPEAFF. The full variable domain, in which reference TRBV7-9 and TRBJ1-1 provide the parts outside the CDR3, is DTGVSQNPRHKITKRGQNVTFRCDPISEHNRLYWYRQTLGQGPEFLTYFQNEAQLEKSRLLSDRFSAERPKGSFSTLEIQRTEQGDSAMYLCASSLVGAGGAPEAFFGQGTRLTVV.

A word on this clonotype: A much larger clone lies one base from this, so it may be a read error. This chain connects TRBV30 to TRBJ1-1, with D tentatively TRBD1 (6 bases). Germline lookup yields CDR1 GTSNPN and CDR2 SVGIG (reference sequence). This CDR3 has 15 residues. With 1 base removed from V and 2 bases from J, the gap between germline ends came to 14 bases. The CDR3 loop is CAWSAQKGDNTEAFF. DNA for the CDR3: TGTGCCTGGAGTGCACAAAAGGGGGACAACACTGAAGCTTTCTTT. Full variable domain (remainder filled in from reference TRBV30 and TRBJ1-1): SQTIHQWPATLVQPVGSPLSLECTVEGTSNPNLYWYRQAAGRGLQLLFYSVGIGQISSEVPQNLSASRPQDRQFILSSKKLLLSDSGFYLCAWSAQKGDNTEAFFGQGTRLTVV.

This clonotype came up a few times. The CDR3 reads CASSVTGTNSPLHF. CDR3 nucleotide sequence: TGTGCCAGCAGTGTGACAGGGACGAATTCACCCCTCCACTTT. The chain recombines TRBV6-1 with TRBJ1-6, with 7 bases identical to TRBD1. Trimming at V came to 4 bases and at J to 7 bases, leaving 4 bases not matched to a gene. The germline gives CDR1 MNHNS, CDR2 SASEGT. The CDR3 is 14 residues long.

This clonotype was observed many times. The CDR3 here is CASSYGAREESVTNYGYTF. In DNA, the CDR3 is TGTGCCAGCAGTTACGGGGCCAGGGAGGAGTCCGTGACTAACTATGGCTACACCTTC. The gene calls are TRBV6-5 and TRBJ1-2, with D tentatively TRBD1 (5 bases). The germline V gene encodes CDR1 MNHEY and CDR2 SVGAGI. V lost 2 bases to trimming and J lost 0 bases, with 22 bases between them. The CDR3 contains 19 residues.

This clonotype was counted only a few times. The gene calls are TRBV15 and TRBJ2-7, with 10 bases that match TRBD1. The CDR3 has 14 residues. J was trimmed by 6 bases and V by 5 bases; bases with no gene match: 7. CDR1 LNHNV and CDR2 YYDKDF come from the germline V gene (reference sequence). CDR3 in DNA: TGTGCCACCAGCTACGGGACAGGGGCCCTCGAGCAGTACTTC. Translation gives CATSYGTGALEQYF.

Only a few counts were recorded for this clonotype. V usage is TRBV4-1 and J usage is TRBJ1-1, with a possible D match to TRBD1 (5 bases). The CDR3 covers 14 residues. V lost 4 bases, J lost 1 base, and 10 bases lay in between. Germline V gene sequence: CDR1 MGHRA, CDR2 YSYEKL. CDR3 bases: TGCGCCAGCAGCCCGAGACAGAGGAACACTGAAGCTTTCTTT. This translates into CASSPRQRNTEAFF.

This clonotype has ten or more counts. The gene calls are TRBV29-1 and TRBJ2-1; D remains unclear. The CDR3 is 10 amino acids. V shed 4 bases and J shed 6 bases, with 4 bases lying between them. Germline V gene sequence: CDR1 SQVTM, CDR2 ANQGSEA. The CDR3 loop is CSVVGNEQFF. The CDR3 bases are TGCAGCGTTGTTGGCAATGAGCAGTTCTTC.

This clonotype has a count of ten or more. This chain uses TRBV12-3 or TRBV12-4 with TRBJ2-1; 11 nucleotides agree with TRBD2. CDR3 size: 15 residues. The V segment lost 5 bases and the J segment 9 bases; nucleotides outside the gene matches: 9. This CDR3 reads CASSPFSGRVSEQFF. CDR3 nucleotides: TGTGCCAGCAGTCCCTTTAGCGGGAGGGTGAGTGAGCAGTTCTTC.

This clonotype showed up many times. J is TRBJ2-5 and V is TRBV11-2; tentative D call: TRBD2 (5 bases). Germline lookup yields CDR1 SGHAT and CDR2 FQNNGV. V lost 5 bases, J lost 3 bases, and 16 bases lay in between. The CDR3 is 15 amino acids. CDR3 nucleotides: TGTGCCAGCAGCCTTGTCGGGATGTATAAAGAGACCCAGTACTTC. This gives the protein CASSLVGMYKETQYF. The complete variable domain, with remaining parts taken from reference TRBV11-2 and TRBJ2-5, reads EAGVAQSPRYKIIEKRQSVAFWCNPISGHATLYWYQQILGQGPKLLIQFQNNGVVDDSQLPKDRFSAERLKGVDSTLKIQPAKLEDSAVYLCASSLVGMYKETQYFGPGTRLLVL.

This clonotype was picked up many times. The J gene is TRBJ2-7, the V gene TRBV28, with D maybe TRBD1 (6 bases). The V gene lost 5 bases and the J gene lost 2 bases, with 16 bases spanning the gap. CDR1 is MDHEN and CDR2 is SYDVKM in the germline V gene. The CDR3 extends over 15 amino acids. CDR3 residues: CASSLGHLVTYEQYF. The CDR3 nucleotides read TGTGCCAGCAGTCTGGGACATCTAGTAACCTACGAGCAGTACTTC. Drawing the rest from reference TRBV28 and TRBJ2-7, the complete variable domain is DVKVTQSSRYLVKRTGEKVFLECVQDMDHENMFWYRQDPGLGLRLIYFSYDVKMKEKGDIPEGYSVSREKKERFSLILESASTNQTSMYLCASSLGHLVTYEQYFGPGTRLTVT.

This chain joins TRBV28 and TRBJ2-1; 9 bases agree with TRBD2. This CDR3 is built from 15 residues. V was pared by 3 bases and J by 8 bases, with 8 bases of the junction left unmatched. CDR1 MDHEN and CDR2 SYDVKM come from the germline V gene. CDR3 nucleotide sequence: TGTGCCAGCAGTTTCAAGAGGCTAGCGGGACATGAGCAGTTCTTC. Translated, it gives CASSFKRLAGHEQFF.

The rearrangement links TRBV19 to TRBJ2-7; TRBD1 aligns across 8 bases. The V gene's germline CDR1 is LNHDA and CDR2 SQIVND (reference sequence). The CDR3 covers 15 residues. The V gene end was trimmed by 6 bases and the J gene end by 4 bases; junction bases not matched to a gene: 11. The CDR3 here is CASSGTRTGSYEQYF. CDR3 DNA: TGTGCCAGTAGCGGAACTCGGACAGGGTCGTACGAGCAGTACTTC.

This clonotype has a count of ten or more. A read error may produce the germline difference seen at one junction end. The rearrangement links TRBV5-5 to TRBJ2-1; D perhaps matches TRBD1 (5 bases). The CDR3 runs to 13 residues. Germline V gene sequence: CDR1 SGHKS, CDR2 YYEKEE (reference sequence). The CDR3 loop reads CATSWQGDNEQFF. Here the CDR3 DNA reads TGTGCCACCAGCTGGCAGGGCGACAATGAGCAGTTCTTC.

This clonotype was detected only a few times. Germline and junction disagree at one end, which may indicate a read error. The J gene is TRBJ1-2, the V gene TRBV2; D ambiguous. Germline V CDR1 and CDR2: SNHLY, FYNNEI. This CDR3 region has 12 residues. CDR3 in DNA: TGTGCCAGCAGTGAATCGGAGCATGGCCACACCTTC. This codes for CASSESEHGHTF.

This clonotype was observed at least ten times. The CDR3: CASSEWSFYSNQPQHF. CDR3 nucleotides: TGTGCCAGCAGTGAATGGTCATTCTATAGCAATCAGCCCCAGCATTTT. The gene calls are TRBV6-1 and TRBJ1-5; D is uncertain. V was pared by 2 bases and J by 0 bases, with 11 bases between. CDR1 is MNHNS, CDR2 SASEGT, per germline. The CDR3 spans 16 residues.

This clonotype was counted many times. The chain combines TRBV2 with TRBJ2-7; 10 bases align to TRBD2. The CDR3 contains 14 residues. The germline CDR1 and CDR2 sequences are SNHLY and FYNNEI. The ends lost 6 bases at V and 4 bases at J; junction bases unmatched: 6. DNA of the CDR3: TGTGCCAGCAGGCCCGGGACTAGCGCGTACGAGCAGTACTTC. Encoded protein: CASRPGTSAYEQYF.